This TCR beta chain was recorded in a study of T-cell reconstitution after alpha-beta-depleted transplantation in children. The authors prepared the TCRbeta library with unique molecular identifiers. TCRdb ran MiXCR on the PCR reads and lists one entry per CDR3 protein. The top ten hold around 30% of the sample, which has some 460,000 distinct CDR3 sequences, about 17% seen once. The CDR3 has 15 residues. V gave up 6 bases and J gave up 3 bases; unmatched junction bases: 8. The germline V gene encodes CDR1 MNHEY and CDR2 SMNVEV (reference sequence). This clonotype came up a few times. Its antigen is unknown. Points from the study as a whole: T cells produced anew were the main source of T-cell counts and diversity one year after transplant.

The chain couples TRBV27 to TRBJ2-1; 7 bases align to TRBD2. This clonotype was obtained from a boy younger than two who had a stem cell transplant for Wiskott-Aldrich syndrome, so the T cells may come from the graft donor. The starting material was PBMCs, mostly from graft donor cells, obtained 360 days after TCRalphabeta/CD19-depleted stem cell transplant. The CDR3 sequence: CASRQGLVGYNEQFF. In nucleotides, the CDR3 is TGTGCCAGCAGGCAAGGACTAGTGGGCTACAATGAGCAGTTCTTC.